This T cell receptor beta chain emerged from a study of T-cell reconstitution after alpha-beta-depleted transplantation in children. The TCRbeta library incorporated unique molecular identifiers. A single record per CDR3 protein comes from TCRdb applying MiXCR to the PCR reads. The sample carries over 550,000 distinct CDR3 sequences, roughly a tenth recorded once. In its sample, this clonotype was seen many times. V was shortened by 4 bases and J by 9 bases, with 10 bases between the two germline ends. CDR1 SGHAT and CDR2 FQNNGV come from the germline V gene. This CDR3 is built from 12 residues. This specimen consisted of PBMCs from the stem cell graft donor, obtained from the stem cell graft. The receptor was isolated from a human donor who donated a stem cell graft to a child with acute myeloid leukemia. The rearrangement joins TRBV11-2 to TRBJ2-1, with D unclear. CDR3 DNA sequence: TGTGCCAGCAGCTCGGTCTGGGGTGAGCAGTTCTTC. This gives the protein CASSSVWGEQFF.